These 24 T cell receptor beta chains originate from one sample sequenced in a study of cytomegalovirus exposure and HLA in healthy donors. PCR amplification relied on 60 Vbeta primers (plus 13 Jbeta primers). The repertoire was sequenced with immunoSEQ multiplex PCR; TCRdb's copy has only in-frame clones and lacks some. The sample carries tens of thousands of clones, more than 60% recorded once. The sequenced sample was PBMCs. All receptors come from a man aged 50-59 years in good health and CMV-seropositive.

The chain has TRBV29-1 and TRBJ2-1; TRBD2 matches 15 bases. The CDR3 is made up of 15 amino acids. Germline-derived CDR1 and CDR2 are SQVTM and ANQGSEA. The ends lost 5 bases at V and 10 bases at J; junction bases unmatched: 9. CDR3 DNA: TGCAGCGTTATACCGGGACTAGCGGGAGGCGGGGAGCAGTTCTTC. This codes for CSVIPGLAGGGEQFF.

This clone was picked up one time. The gene calls are TRBV7-9 and TRBJ2-5, with 7 bases aligning to TRBD1. Judging by the DNA end, TRBJ2-7 fits better; the J call may be wrong. The CDR3 consists of 13 residues. CDR1 is SEHNR and CDR2 is FQNEAQ in the germline V gene (reference sequence). Here the CDR3 DNA reads TGTGCCAGCAGTTCGGGACAGCCCTACGAGCAGTACTTC. Its protein is CASSSGQPYEQYF.

The chain joins TRBV10-3 to TRBJ2-1; 12 nucleotides match TRBD1. Looked up from germline, CDR1 is ENHRY and CDR2 is SYGVKD. Germline trimming cut 10 bases from V and 9 bases from J; bases unmatched to any gene: 7. This CDR3 has 13 amino acids. The chain's CDR3 is CATRDRGLAEQFF. In DNA form, the CDR3 reads TGTGCCACCCGGGACAGGGGGCTGGCTGAGCAGTTCTTC.

To note about this clone: Relative to the germline gene, one junction end is altered; a read error may explain this. This sample includes further DNA sequences coding for the same CDR3. The chain links TRBV11-2 to TRBJ1-6; D remains ambiguous. The CDR3 has 17 residues. Germline CDR1 is SGHAT and CDR2 is FQNNGV. This CDR3 is CASSLASPISYNSPLHF. Here the CDR3 DNA reads TGTGCCAGCAGCTTAGCTTCACCTATTTCCTATAATTCCCCCCTCCACTTT.

The chain uses TRBV6-1 and TRBJ2-7; D remains unclear. Trimming left V 6 bases short and J 3 bases short, with 6 bases between. The CDR3 extends over 11 amino acids. Germline assignment: CDR1 MNHNS and CDR2 SASEGT. CDR3 sequence: CASRANYEQYF. CDR3 DNA: TGTGCCAGCAGGGCCAACTACGAGCAGTACTTC.

The genes are TRBV19 and TRBJ2-7; weak D call: TRBD1 (6 bases). V shed 6 bases and J shed 3 bases, with 12 bases lying between them. The CDR3 spans 13 residues. Germline assignment: CDR1 LNHDA and CDR2 SQIVND (reference sequence). The CDR3 protein is CASRPETGYEQYF. As DNA, the CDR3 is TGTGCCAGTAGGCCGGAGACAGGCTACGAGCAGTACTTC.

The CDR3 protein is CASSPRAPGGDFGNTIYF. The CDR3, as DNA: TGTGCCAGCTCACCAAGGGCACCAGGCGGGGATTTCGGAAACACCATATATTTT. The V and J genes are TRBV18 and TRBJ1-3; D not resolved. Germline V CDR1 and CDR2: KGHSH, LQKENI. V was shortened by 2 bases and J by 4 bases, with 21 bases between the two germline ends. The CDR3 consists of 18 residues.

The rearrangement links TRBV10-2 to TRBJ2-7, with D tentatively TRBD1 (5 bases). The CDR3 consists of 11 residues. Germline loops: CDR1 WSHSY, CDR2 SAAADI. The V end was cut by 4 bases, the J end by 10 bases, with 11 bases between. CDR3 DNA: TGCGCCAGCAGTGGACAGCCAACCCAGTACTTC. As protein: CASSGQPTQYF.

This chain's CDR3 is CASSSRETAEAFF. CDR3 in DNA: TGTGCCAGCAGTTCGAGGGAGACGGCTGAAGCTTTCTTT. This rearrangement joins TRBV27 to TRBJ1-1; the D is unclear. Germline V gene lookup returns CDR1 MNHEY and CDR2 SMNVEV (reference sequence). V was cut by 4 bases and J by 6 bases, with 12 bases left in between. The CDR3 runs to 13 residues.

CDR3 amino acids: CAWMRDRVVGEQFF. CDR3 nucleotide sequence: TGTGCCTGGATGAGGGACAGGGTCGTCGGCGAGCAGTTCTTC. The chain employs TRBV30 and TRBJ2-1; 9 bases match TRBD1. J gave up 10 bases and V 4 bases, and 11 bases lay outside the gene matches. Germline CDR1 reads GTSNPN; CDR2 reads SVGIG (reference sequence). The CDR3 is 14 residues long.

Concerning this clone: The junction departs from the called germline gene at one end, perhaps through a read error. V is TRBV7-7 and J is TRBJ1-1; no definite D call. The V gene's germline CDR1 is SSHAT and CDR2 FNYEAQ (reference sequence). The CDR3 runs 13 residues. The CDR3 coding sequence is TGTGCTAGCAGCTACCGAGTGAACACTGAAGCTTTCTTT. Its translation: CASSYRVNTEAFF. Based on the CDR3 plus reference TRBV7-7 and TRBJ1-1, the full variable domain is GAGVSQSPRYKVTKRGQDVTLRCDPISSHATLYWYQQALGQGPEFLTYFNYEAQPDKSGLPSDRFSAERPEGSISTLTIQRTEQRDSAMYRCASSYRVNTEAFFGQGTRLTVV.

The chain has TRBV5-1 and TRBJ2-1; 10 bases are shared with TRBD2. CDR1 and CDR2 from the germline V gene are SGHRS and YFSETQ. V dropped 0 bases and J dropped 4; count of bases not matched to a gene: 1. The CDR3 is 15 residues long. DNA of the CDR3: TGCGCCAGCAGCTTGGGACTAGCGGGTTACAATGAGCAGTTCTTC. This encodes CASSLGLAGYNEQFF.

This clone has only one observation. CDR3 coding DNA: TGTGCCAGCAGTTACTCCCCAGGAACCTACGAGCAGTACTTC. This encodes CASSYSPGTYEQYF. The J gene is TRBJ2-7, the V gene TRBV6-5; no clear D gene. V lost 0 bases and J 2 bases, leaving 8 bases between the germline ends. This CDR3 is 14 amino acids long. Germline CDR1 MNHEY, CDR2 SVGAGI.

The V gene is TRBV10-3, the J gene TRBJ2-5; D perhaps matches TRBD1 (6 bases). V was pared by 6 bases and J by 2 bases, with 13 bases between. The germline V gene encodes CDR1 ENHRY and CDR2 SYGVKD. This CDR3 region has 14 residues. This chain's CDR3 is CAISGGQGQETQYF. The CDR3 DNA follows: TGTGCCATCAGCGGCGGGCAGGGGCAAGAGACCCAGTACTTC.

The rearrangement links TRBV21-1 to TRBJ2-1; TRBD2, as called in the table, went unchecked against the DNA. TRBV21-1 is a recognized pseudogene. The CDR3 consists of 15 residues. This CDR3 reads CASSNYGGATNEQFF. The CDR3 DNA sequence: TGTGCCAGCAGCAATTATGGGGGGGCCACCAATGAGCAGTTCTTC.

Turning to this clone: Germline is not matched at one junction end, which may reflect a read error. The J gene is TRBJ2-3, the V gene TRBV5-1; 10 bases fit TRBD2. Per germline, CDR1 SGHRS and CDR2 YFSETQ. The CDR3 sequence is 15 residues long. This CDR3 reads CASSLGLASTDAQYF. The CDR3 DNA is TGCGCCAGCAGCCTGGGACTAGCGTCCACAGATGCGCAGTATTTT.

V and J are TRBV7-9 and TRBJ1-2, with 7 bases fitting TRBD1. CDR3 length equals 13 residues. Germline V lookup: CDR1 SEHNR, CDR2 FQNEAQ (reference sequence). Trimming took 3 bases from V and 7 from J; bases not matched to a gene: 5. This chain's CDR3 is CASSFGQGVGYTF. The CDR3, as DNA: TGTGCCAGCAGCTTTGGCCAGGGGGTTGGCTACACCTTC.

CDR3 sequence (DNA): TGTGCCATCACCCGAGACGGGGGACGCGAGCAGTACTTC. It specifies CAITRDGGREQYF. V is TRBV10-3 and J is TRBJ2-7; tentatively, D is TRBD2 (6 bases). Trimming pared 7 bases from V and 6 bases from J, leaving 16 bases between. From germline, CDR1 is ENHRY and CDR2 SYGVKD. The CDR3 covers 13 residues.

This clone appeared a single time. The chain uses TRBV5-4 and TRBJ1-1, with 7 bases fitting TRBD1. The CDR3 totals 16 residues. The V gene end was trimmed by 3 bases and the J gene end by 1 base; junction bases not matched to a gene: 9. Germline CDR1 reads SGHNT; CDR2 reads YYREEE (reference sequence). The CDR3 reads CASSSQEGARNTEAFF. The DNA of the CDR3 is TGTGCCAGCAGCTCCCAGGAGGGGGCTCGGAACACTGAAGCTTTCTTT. Drawing the rest from reference TRBV5-4 and TRBJ1-1, the complete variable domain is ETGVTQSPTHLIKTRGQQVTLRCSSQSGHNTVSWYQQALGQGPQFIFQYYREEENGRGNFPPRFSGLQFPNYSSELNVNALELDDSALYLCASSSQEGARNTEAFFGQGTRLTVV.

This chain connects TRBV27 to TRBJ1-1; D perhaps matches TRBD1 (6 bases). V shed 6 bases and J shed 6 bases, with 17 bases lying between them. The CDR3 is made up of 14 amino acids. The germline CDR1 and CDR2 sequences are MNHEY and SMNVEV (reference sequence). The CDR3 spells CASRLLIQGSEAFF. The CDR3 DNA sequence: TGTGCCAGCAGGTTACTTATACAGGGCTCTGAAGCTTTCTTT.

J is TRBJ2-7 and V is TRBV4-1; D possibly corresponds to TRBD1 (6 bases). Germline V gene lookup returns CDR1 MGHRA and CDR2 YSYEKL. V lost 2 bases, J lost 3 bases, and 11 bases lay in between. The CDR3 totals 14 residues. In DNA form, the CDR3 reads TGCGCCAGCAGCCAAAGGGCAGGGGACTACGAGCAGTACTTC. Its protein product is CASSQRAGDYEQYF.

The gene calls are TRBV7-8 and TRBJ2-1; 12 bases line up with TRBD2. With 1 base clipped from V and 6 bases from J, the junction kept 7 bases outside the gene matches. Germline V gene sequence: CDR1 SGHVS, CDR2 FQNEAQ. The CDR3 runs 17 residues. CDR3 protein: CASSLGLAGGLVNEQFF. The CDR3 nucleotides are TGTGCCAGCAGCTTAGGGCTAGCGGGGGGGTTGGTCAATGAGCAGTTCTTC.

The chain couples TRBV18 to TRBJ2-4; 11 nucleotides line up with TRBD1. CDR3 size: 14 residues. The germline V gene has CDR1 KGHSH and CDR2 LQKENI. Germline trimming cut 2 bases from V and 7 bases from J; bases unmatched to any gene: 1. This chain's CDR3 is CASSPGQGANIQYF. The CDR3 region has the DNA TGTGCCAGCTCACCAGGACAGGGGGCCAACATTCAGTACTTC.

The chain joins TRBV6-1 to TRBJ2-3; 7 positions match TRBD2. Germline values: CDR1 MNHNS, CDR2 SASEGT. J was trimmed by 0 bases and V by 6 bases; bases with no gene match: 6. The CDR3 has 15 residues. The CDR3 nucleotides are TGTGCCAGCAGGCTAGCGGCTACTAGCACAGATACGCAGTATTTT. Amino acids: CASRLAATSTDTQYF.